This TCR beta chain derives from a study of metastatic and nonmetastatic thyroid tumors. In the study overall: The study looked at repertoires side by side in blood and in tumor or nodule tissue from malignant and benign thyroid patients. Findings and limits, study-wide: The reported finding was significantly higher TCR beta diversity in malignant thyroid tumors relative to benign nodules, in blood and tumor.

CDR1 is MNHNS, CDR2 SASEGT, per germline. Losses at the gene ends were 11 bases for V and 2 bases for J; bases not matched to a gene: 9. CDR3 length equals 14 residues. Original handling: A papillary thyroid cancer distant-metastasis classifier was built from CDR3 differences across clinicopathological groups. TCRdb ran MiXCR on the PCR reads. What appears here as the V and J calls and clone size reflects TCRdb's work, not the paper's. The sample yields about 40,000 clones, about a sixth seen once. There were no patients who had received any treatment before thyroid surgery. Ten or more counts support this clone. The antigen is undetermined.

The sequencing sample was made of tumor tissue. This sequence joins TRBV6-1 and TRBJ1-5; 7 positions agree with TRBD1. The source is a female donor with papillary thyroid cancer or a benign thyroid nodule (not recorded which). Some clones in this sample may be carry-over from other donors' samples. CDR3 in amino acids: CAGGRQGGNQPQHF. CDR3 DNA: TGTGCCGGGGGGAGACAGGGTGGCAATCAGCCCCAGCATTTT.